The 5 T cell receptor beta chains listed next were all sequenced from one sample in a study of a mutant IDH1 vaccine in newly diagnosed glioma. Assay: immunoSEQ multiplex PCR; the TCRdb copy retains only in-frame clones and omits some. The sample yields about 50,000 clones, about 92% seen once. The sample's time point: week 35, safety follow-up. Vaccination used 300 ug of mutant IDH1 20-mer peptide per dose, with topical imiquimod. For these TCRs, the target antigens are not known. This sample comprised PBMCs, obtained from a glioma patient whose treatment included an IDH1 peptide vaccine. The origin of the receptors is a man aged 45 to 65 with glioma.

The chain combines TRBV7-6 with TRBJ2-7; 13 nucleotides line up with TRBD2. The CDR3 is 17 amino acids. Losses at the gene ends were 5 bases for V and 6 bases for J; bases not matched to a gene: 13. Per germline, CDR1 SGHVS and CDR2 FNYEAQ. For the CDR3, the DNA is TGTGCCAGCAGCCGATGGACTAGCGGGGGCCCGGCTACCGAGCAGTACTTC. It is translated as CASSRWTSGGPATEQYF.

V and J are TRBV7-2 and TRBJ1-2; TRBD1 matches 9 bases. V trimming: 4 bases; J trimming: 4 bases; junction bases outside the gene matches: 7. The CDR3 totals 15 residues. Germline V gives CDR1 SGHTA, CDR2 FQGNSA. CDR3 sequence reads: CASSSRTGEGYGYTF. In DNA, the CDR3 is TGTGCCAGCAGCTCGCGGACAGGGGAGGGCTATGGCTACACCTTC.

The gene calls are TRBV7-2 and TRBJ1-6; 7 bases are a match to TRBD1. After removal of 5 bases from V and 7 bases from J, the junction contained 11 bases not matched to a gene. The CDR3 extends over 16 amino acids. Germline CDR1 is SGHTA and CDR2 is FQGNSA. This CDR3 reads CASSPRQGAQNSPLHF. CDR3 nucleotides: TGTGCCAGCAGCCCTAGACAGGGCGCTCAAAATTCACCCCTCCACTTT.

Remarks on this clone: Relative to the germline gene, one junction end is altered; a read error may explain this. V usage is TRBV7-7 and J usage is TRBJ2-1, with TRBD2 identical over 9 bases. In germline, CDR1 is SSHAT, CDR2 FNYEAQ (reference sequence). The CDR3 has 15 amino acids. The CDR3 DNA reads TGTGCTAGCAGCACCTGGACTAGCGAGGACAATGAGCAGTTCTTC. Encoded protein: CASSTWTSEDNEQFF.

The chain links TRBV2 to TRBJ2-2; 10 bases are a match to TRBD1. Germline trimming cut 5 bases from V and 6 bases from J; bases unmatched to any gene: 6. Germline lookup yields CDR1 SNHLY and CDR2 FYNNEI. CDR3 length: 15 residues. CDR3 in amino acids: CASSPDRGRAGELFF. DNA for the CDR3: TGTGCCAGCAGTCCTGACAGGGGGCGGGCCGGGGAGCTGTTTTTT.